These T cell receptor beta chains were read from a single sample in a study of OX40 agonist ivuxolimab in advanced cancers. Sequencing used immunoSEQ multiplex PCR; TCRdb keeps in-frame clones, though not all of them. This repertoire shows roughly 45,000 clones, around four fifths found once; its top ten account for 15%. The specimen was CD4+ or CD8+ T cells sorted from blood, collected in a trial of the OX40 agonist ivuxolimab. The receptors were gathered from an adult with an advanced solid tumor such as melanoma, head and neck, liver or kidney cancer. Both conserved end residues are part of each CDR3. A D gene is named only where the DNA matches it firmly. Only part of the rows carry a size: once, few, many, or a class if the clone is expanded.

TRBV2,-,-,TRBJ1-5,TGTGCCAGCAGGGACAGTGGTCAGCCCCAGCATTTT,CASRDSGQPQHF
TRBV7-2,-,TRBD1,TRBJ1-5,TGTGCCAGCAGCTCCGGGACAGACCTCCCCCAGCATTTT,CASSSGTDLPQHF
TRBV7-2,-,-,TRBJ2-1,TGTGCCAGCAGCCCCTCCCCTAATGAGCAGTTCTTC,CASSPSPNEQFF
TRBV19,-,-,TRBJ1-1,TGTGCCAGCGCGGCAGGGGAGACTGAAGCTTTCTTT,CASAAGETEAFF
TRBV7-9,few,-,TRBJ2-5,TGTGCCAGCAGCTTCTTCGGGGAAGGGGAAGAGACCCAGTACTTC,CASSFFGEGEETQYF
TRBV28,-,-,TRBJ2-7,TGTGTCAGCAGCCTTCTAACGGGCTCTTTCTACGAGCAGTACTTC,CVSSLLTGSFYEQYF
TRBV28,-,-,TRBJ2-1,TGTGCCAGCAGTTTACCTCCCGCAAATGAGCAGTTCTTC,CASSLPPANEQFF
TRBV5-4,-,-,TRBJ1-2,TGTGCCAGCAGCTTGGTCAACAGCCCCCTCTATGGCTACACCTTC,CASSLVNSPLYGYTF
TRBV5-6,-,TRBD1,TRBJ2-2,TGTGCCAGCAGCTTTGGGACAGGAATCGGGGAGCTGTTTTTT,CASSFGTGIGELFF
TRBV28,-,TRBD1,TRBJ2-7,TGTGCCAGCAGTCCGACAGGGAACGAGCAGTACTTC,CASSPTGNEQYF
TRBV29-1,-,-,TRBJ2-1,TGCAGCGCGGACATTATCCGGGGCAATGAGCAGTTCTTC,CSADIIRGNEQFF
TRBV5-1,-,-,TRBJ2-7,TGCGCCAGCAGCTTGGTGGCAGGCTACGAGCAGTACTTC,CASSLVAGYEQYF
TRBV4-2,-,-,TRBJ2-2,TGTGCCAGCTCCGGGACTCCCCCTTTCACCGGGGAGCTGTTTTTT,CASSGTPPFTGELFF
TRBV30,-,-,TRBJ2-3,TGTGCCTGGAGTGTGGGAGGGGGAGCAGATACGCAGTATTTT,CAWSVGGGADTQYF
TRBV11-2,-,-,TRBJ2-7,TGTGCCAGCAGCTTCAGAGGTTCCGAGCAGTACTTC,CASSFRGSEQYF
TRBV6-4,-,-,TRBJ2-5,TGTGCCAGCAGTGACGGTAAAGAGACCCAGTACTTC,CASSDGKETQYF
TRBV5-6,-,-,TRBJ2-3,TGTGCCAGCAGCTTGGTTAGCCTTTTGGACACAGATACGCAGTATTTT,CASSLVSLLDTDTQYF
TRBV19,-,TRBD2,TRBJ2-1,TGTGCCAGTAGTAGGGTAGGGGACTACCTTGGGGATGAGCAGTTCTTC,CASSRVGDYLGDEQFF
TRBV29-1,-,-,TRBJ1-1,TGCAGCGCCTTAACAGTGAACACTGAAGCTTTCTTT,CSALTVNTEAFF
TRBV13,-,TRBD1,TRBJ1-2,TGTGCCAGCAGCTTCTCGGACAGGTTCTATGGCTACACCTTC,CASSFSDRFYGYTF
TRBV2,-,TRBD2,TRBJ2-2,TGTGCCAGCAGTGAAAGGCTAGCGGCGAACACCGGGGAGCTGTTTTTT,CASSERLAANTGELFF
TRBV27,-,-,TRBJ2-3,TGTGCCGCTAGGGGTGGGCTGGTGGACACAGATACGCAGTATTTT,CAARGGLVDTDTQYF
TRBV29-1,-,-,TRBJ2-7,TGCAGCGTTGAAGATGCCCGAAATCCACTCGAGCAGTACTTC,CSVEDARNPLEQYF
TRBV10-3,-,TRBD1,TRBJ2-7,TGTGCCATCAGTGACCCCGACAGGGTGGCCTACGAGCAGTACTTC,CAISDPDRVAYEQYF
TRBV4-1,-,-,TRBJ2-5,TGCGCCAGCAGCCACTGGATGTCGGAGAAGACCCAGTACTTC,CASSHWMSEKTQYF
TRBV7-9,-,-,TRBJ2-7,TGTGCCAGCAGCCCCCAAACAGGAGACGAGCAGTACTTC,CASSPQTGDEQYF
TRBV4-1,-,-,TRBJ1-5,TGCGCCAGCAGCCAAGAACCGGGGGAAAATCAGCCCCAGCATTTT,CASSQEPGENQPQHF
TRBV6-5,-,-,TRBJ2-2,TGTGCCAGCAGCTTCCGACTAGCCGGGGAGCTGTTTTTT,CASSFRLAGELFF
TRBV4-1,few,-,TRBJ1-3,TGCGCCAGCAGCCAAGCCCTCCGAAACACCATATATTTT,CASSQALRNTIYF
TRBV19,-,TRBD2,TRBJ2-1,TGTGCCAGTACATATTATCGGCCGGGACTAGCAAGTTCCTACAATGAGCAGTTCTTC,CASTYYRPGLASSYNEQFF
TRBV6-1,-,-,TRBJ1-5,TGTGCCAGCAGTGAATTAGGTCAGCCCCAGCATTTT,CASSELGQPQHF
TRBV28,few,-,TRBJ2-1,TGTGCCCCCAATGAGCAGTTCTTC,CAPNEQFF
TRBV28,-,-,TRBJ1-5,TGTGCCAGCAGCAGGACAGAAACAAATCAGCCCCAGCATTTT,CASSRTETNQPQHF
TRBV2,-,-,TRBJ1-5,TGTGCCAGCGGGGCAGGGGCCGCCTATAAGCCCCAGCATTTT,CASGAGAAYKPQHF
TRBV28,-,TRBD2,TRBJ2-2,TGTGCCAGCAGTTTAGGACTAGCGGGACCCACCGGGGAGCTGTTTTTT,CASSLGLAGPTGELFF
TRBV5-6,-,-,TRBJ2-1,TGTGCAACGGGGGAGGGGGCCCCCACCTACAATGAGCAGTTCTTC,CATGEGAPTYNEQFF
TRBV9,few,TRBD2,TRBJ2-3,TGTGCCAGCAGCGTGAGCGGGGGGGATACAGATACGCAGTATTTT,CASSVSGGDTDTQYF
TRBV11-3,-,TRBD1,TRBJ2-5,TGTGCCAGCAGCTCCCTAGACAGGGAAGAGACCCAGTACTTC,CASSSLDREETQYF
TRBV4-2,-,TRBD2,TRBJ2-3,TGTGCCAGCAGCCAAGTCGCGGGAGGCACAGATACGCAGTATTTT,CASSQVAGGTDTQYF
TRBV9,-,TRBD2,TRBJ2-3,TGTGCCAGCAGCAACCCCGGGACTAGCTATGCAGATACGCAGTATTTT,CASSNPGTSYADTQYF
TRBV4-1,-,TRBD2,TRBJ2-2,TGCGCCAGCAGCCTGAGCGGGGGGGCCGGGGAGCTGTTTTTT,CASSLSGGAGELFF
TRBV10-3,-,-,TRBJ2-3,TGTGCCATCAGTGAGTCATGGACTACCCTGGCAGATACGCAGTATTTT,CAISESWTTLADTQYF
TRBV2,once,-,TRBJ2-1,TGTGCCAGCAGGGAGGGGGTAAGACCAAGCTCCTACAATGAGCAGTTCTTC,CASREGVRPSSYNEQFF